What follows are 32 T cell receptor beta chains derived from one specimen sequenced in a study. From the 5' RACE reads, TCRdb called clonotypes with MiXCR, one entry per CDR3 protein. Among about 57,000 distinct CDR3 sequences, roughly 25% were seen once, and the ten largest hold roughly 2.2%. Cells sorted as Tregs were CD4+, CD25+ and CD127-/low. The material sequenced was tumor-infiltrating Tregs sorted from the breast tumor. Receptor source: a female donor with breast cancer.

This clonotype has a count of ten or more. The chain joins TRBV7-2 to TRBJ2-1; 10 bases agree with TRBD2. Germline CDR1 SGHTA, CDR2 FQGNSA. The J segment lost 0 bases and the V segment lost 5 bases, leaving 4 bases of the junction unmatched. The CDR3 has 16 residues. CDR3 in DNA: TGTGCCAGCAGCAAACTAGCGGGGCACTCCTACAATGAGCAGTTCTTC. As protein: CASSKLAGHSYNEQFF.

The chain joins TRBV5-5 to TRBJ1-1; D uncertain. Germline CDR1 SGHKS, CDR2 YYEKEE (reference sequence). The CDR3 totals 13 residues. The germline V and J ends were trimmed by 4 bases and 2 bases, with 9 bases remaining between them. CDR3 sequence (DNA): TGTGCCAGCAGCCAAAACCTTAACACTGAAGCTTTCTTT. This gives the protein CASSQNLNTEAFF.

The V and J genes are TRBV25-1 and TRBJ2-2, with D perhaps being TRBD1 or TRBD2 (7 bases each). V was trimmed by 6 bases and J by 5 bases, leaving 19 bases between them. This CDR3 spans 16 amino acids. In germline, CDR1 is MGHDK, CDR2 SYGVNS. CDR3 DNA: TGTGCCAGCAGGGGGAGCGGGACAGAGCTAACCGGGGAGCTGTTTTTT. Protein product: CASRGSGTELTGELFF.

This clonotype was detected once. The V gene is TRBV20-1, the J gene TRBJ2-7, with TRBD2 identical over 16 bases. The CDR3 consists of 19 residues. Germline V CDR1 and CDR2: DFQATT, SNEGSKA (reference sequence). The trim removed 5 bases at V and 0 bases at J, leaving 13 bases unmatched. CDR3 in DNA: TGCAGTGCTGGAGCTCCCCCGGGACTAGCGGGGGGGCACTCCTACGAGCAGTACTTC. Its translation is CSAGAPPGLAGGHSYEQYF.

The rearrangement links TRBV6-1 to TRBJ2-5; D gene ambiguous. The V end lost 8 bases, the J end lost 5 bases, and 21 bases lay between the germline ends. Germline-derived CDR1 and CDR2 are MNHNS and SASEGT. The CDR3 consists of 15 residues. The CDR3 nucleotides read TGTGCCAGCCGACGGTCCCGGGCCCCGGCGGAGACCCAGTACTTC. It is translated as CASRRSRAPAETQYF.

V usage is TRBV4-3 and J usage is TRBJ2-5; tentatively, D is TRBD1 (6 bases). Trimming cost V 4 bases and J 0 bases, with 15 bases left between them. Germline V CDR1 and CDR2: LGHNA, YSLEER. The length of the CDR3 is 16 residues. The DNA of the CDR3 is TGCGCCAGCAGCCTCACCACGGGACACAACCAAGAGACCCAGTACTTC. Amino acid sequence: CASSLTTGHNQETQYF.

This clonotype was seen repeatedly, ten times or more. This chain connects TRBV5-1 to TRBJ2-2; the D is unclear. The V end was cut by 6 bases, the J end by 3 bases, with 12 bases between. CDR3 length: 14 residues. CDR1 and CDR2 (germline): SGHRS, YFSETQ. CDR3 sequence (DNA): TGCGCCAGCACAAATATAGTCGACACCGGGGAGCTGTTTTTT. Residues: CASTNIVDTGELFF.

J is TRBJ2-7 and V is TRBV6-2 or TRBV6-3; possibly TRBD1 for D (7 bases). The germline V gene has CDR1 MNHEY and CDR2 SVGEGT. Trimming removed 7 bases from V and 0 bases from J, with 16 bases in between. This CDR3 is 15 amino acids long. The CDR3 reads CASNNGGGSSYEQYF. CDR3 sequence (DNA): TGTGCCAGCAACAACGGAGGGGGCTCCTCCTACGAGCAGTACTTC.

This clonotype was recorded at least ten times. The gene calls are TRBV20-1 and TRBJ1-1; D not resolved. Trimming took off 1 base at V and 4 bases at J, with 16 bases between the two ends. The germline gives CDR1 DFQATT, CDR2 SNEGSKA (reference sequence). The CDR3 spans 15 residues. The chain's CDR3 is CSARGHVFGSTEAFF. The CDR3 DNA follows: TGCAGTGCTAGAGGCCATGTGTTCGGGAGCACTGAAGCTTTCTTT.

This clonotype was recorded a few times. The chain uses TRBV2 and TRBJ1-5; D is uncertain. The CDR3 runs 12 residues. CDR1 is SNHLY and CDR2 is FYNNEI in the germline V gene. Trimming cost V 3 bases and J 8 bases, with 8 bases left between them. CDR3 loop: CASSEWLKPQHF. CDR3 coding DNA: TGTGCCAGCAGTGAGTGGTTGAAGCCCCAGCATTTT. Full variable domain (outside the CDR3, taken from reference TRBV2 and TRBJ1-5): EPEVTQTPSHQVTQMGQEVILRCVPISNHLYFYWYRQILGQKVEFLVSFYNNEISEKSEIFDDQFSVERPDGSNFTLKIRSTKLEDSAMYFCASSEWLKPQHFGDGTRLSIL.

The J gene is TRBJ1-2, the V gene TRBV5-4; D perhaps matches TRBD1 (6 bases). Germline loops: CDR1 SGHNT, CDR2 YYREEE (reference sequence). V was cut by 6 bases and J by 2 bases, with 20 bases left in between. This CDR3 contains 16 residues. CDR3 protein: CASKPPRSGENYGYTF. CDR3 coding DNA: TGTGCCAGCAAACCCCCTCGGTCAGGGGAGAACTATGGCTACACCTTC. The full variable domain, completed using reference TRBV5-4 and TRBJ1-2, is ETGVTQSPTHLIKTRGQQVTLRCSSQSGHNTVSWYQQALGQGPQFIFQYYREEENGRGNFPPRFSGLQFPNYSSELNVNALELDDSALYLCASKPPRSGENYGYTFGSGTRLTVV.

The table lists this clonotype with a few counts. A much larger clonotype is one base distant, so this may be a read error. CDR3 amino acids: CASGLDRNYGYTF. The CDR3 region has the DNA TGTGCCAGCGGCTTAGACAGAAACTATGGCTACACCTTC. This rearrangement joins TRBV7-2 to TRBJ1-2; D possibly corresponds to TRBD1 (5 bases). This CDR3 is built from 13 residues. Germline V gives CDR1 SGHTA, CDR2 FQGNSA. Together with reference TRBV7-2 and TRBJ1-2, the CDR3 gives the full variable domain: GAGVSQSPSNKVTEKGKDVELRCDPISGHTALYWYRQSLGQGLEFLIYFQGNSAPDKSGLPSDRFSAERTGGSVSTLTIQRTQQEDSAVYLCASGLDRNYGYTFGSGTRLTVV.

This chain uses TRBV5-1 with TRBJ1-4, with a possible D match to TRBD1 (5 bases). With 0 bases removed from V and 3 bases from J, the gap between germline ends came to 9 bases. CDR1 and CDR2 from the germline V gene are SGHRS and YFSETQ. The CDR3 runs 15 residues. The CDR3 DNA follows: TGCGCCAGCAGCTTGGAAGGGGCCCCTAATGAAAAACTGTTTTTT. This translates into CASSLEGAPNEKLFF.

V and J are TRBV6-1 and TRBJ2-5, with D possibly TRBD2 on 5 matching bases. This CDR3 has 11 amino acids. From germline, CDR1 is MNHNS and CDR2 SASEGT. The V end was cut by 7 bases, the J end by 5 bases, with 8 bases between. DNA for the CDR3: TGTGCCAGCACACTAGGGGAGACCCAGTACTTC. It translates to CASTLGETQYF.

Turning to this clonotype: It may be a read error: a sequence one base away is much more abundant. The chain has TRBV4-1 and TRBJ2-1; D unclear. There are 14 residues in the CDR3. CDR1 MGHRA and CDR2 YSYEKL come from the germline V gene. CDR3 in amino acids: CTSSQAFDYNEQFF. The CDR3 nucleotides are TGCACCAGCAGCCAAGCGTTCGACTACAATGAGCAGTTCTTC.

In its sample, this clonotype was seen many times. The rearrangement uses TRBV9 and TRBJ2-5; a possible D gene is TRBD2 (6 bases). CDR3 size: 15 residues. V was shortened by 0 bases and J by 5 bases, with 14 bases between the two germline ends. Looked up from germline, CDR1 is SGDLS and CDR2 is YYNGEE. CDR3 sequence: CASSVVGGSGETQYF. For the CDR3, the DNA is TGTGCCAGCAGCGTAGTCGGAGGGTCGGGGGAGACCCAGTACTTC.

This chain uses TRBV2 with TRBJ1-1, with TRBD1 identical over 7 bases. This CDR3 has 14 residues. Trimming removed 3 bases from V and 3 bases from J; junction bases left unmatched: 4. Per germline, CDR1 SNHLY and CDR2 FYNNEI. The CDR3 protein is CASSDLTGDTEAFF. CDR3 DNA sequence: TGTGCCAGCAGTGACCTTACAGGGGACACTGAAGCTTTCTTT.

The chain links TRBV6-6 to TRBJ2-3, with 8 bases matching TRBD1. This CDR3 has 15 amino acids. The V gene end was trimmed by 5 bases and the J gene end by 1 base; junction bases not matched to a gene: 5. CDR1 and CDR2 from the germline V gene are MNHNY and SVGAGI (reference sequence). CDR3 loop: CASSNRGVGTDTQYF. The CDR3 region has the DNA TGTGCCAGCAGTAACAGGGGGGTTGGCACAGATACGCAGTATTTT.

The rearrangement uses TRBV5-1 and TRBJ2-1; 9 bases match TRBD1. V trimming: 10 bases; J trimming: 7 bases; junction bases outside the gene matches: 12. CDR1 and CDR2 from the germline V gene are SGHRS and YFSETQ. This CDR3 region has 14 residues. CDR3 residues: CAGFLQGAVNEQFF. The CDR3 DNA follows: TGCGCCGGCTTTTTACAGGGGGCGGTGAATGAGCAGTTCTTC. Variable domain in full (rest from reference TRBV5-1 and TRBJ2-1): KAGVTQTPRYLIKTRGQQVTLSCSPISGHRSVSWYQQTPGQGLQFLFEYFSETQRNKGNFPGRFSGRQFSNSRSEMNVSTLELGDSALYLCAGFLQGAVNEQFFGPGTRLTVL.

This clonotype has at least ten counts. The rearrangement uses TRBV5-1 and TRBJ2-7; 7 positions match TRBD1. The CDR3 contains 12 residues. Germline CDR1 and CDR2: SGHRS and YFSETQ. After removal of 7 bases from V and 3 bases from J, the junction contained 4 bases not matched to a gene. This CDR3 reads CASGRDSYEQYF. The CDR3 DNA is TGCGCCAGCGGCCGGGACAGCTACGAGCAGTACTTC.

The chain combines TRBV4-2 with TRBJ2-3; D not resolved. This CDR3 is 15 amino acids long. From germline, CDR1 is LGHNA and CDR2 YNFKEQ. The V and J ends lost 1 base and 0 bases respectively, with 8 bases between them. The CDR3 loop reads CASSQVEGSTDTQYF. The CDR3, as DNA: TGTGCCAGCAGCCAAGTCGAAGGAAGCACAGATACGCAGTATTTT.

The V gene is TRBV4-1, the J gene TRBJ1-3; D gene uncertain. This CDR3 spans 15 amino acids. Germline CDR1 is MGHRA and CDR2 is YSYEKL. V gave up 2 bases and J gave up 0 bases, with 8 bases separating them. CDR3 DNA sequence: TGCGCCAGCAGCCAAAGGGCAATCTCTGGAAACACCATATATTTT. Encoded protein: CASSQRAISGNTIYF.

V is TRBV28 and J is TRBJ1-4; D unclear. The V gene lost 6 bases and the J gene lost 6 bases, with 11 bases spanning the gap. The germline V gene has CDR1 MDHEN and CDR2 SYDVKM. This CDR3 region has 13 residues. CDR3 sequence reads: CASRRESHEKLFF. Written as DNA, the CDR3 is TGTGCCAGCAGGAGGGAGAGCCATGAAAAACTGTTTTTT.

The genes are TRBV6-1 and TRBJ1-5; no firm D call. This CDR3 contains 15 residues. Trimming pared 2 bases from V and 4 bases from J, leaving 12 bases between. Germline V gene lookup returns CDR1 MNHNS and CDR2 SASEGT. The CDR3 reads CASSENARWNQPQHF. The CDR3 nucleotides read TGTGCCAGCAGTGAAAATGCAAGGTGGAATCAGCCCCAGCATTTT.

The V and J genes are TRBV4-3 and TRBJ2-1; possibly TRBD2 for D (6 bases). Trimming left V 0 bases short and J 9 bases short, with 15 bases between. The germline CDR1 and CDR2 sequences are LGHNA and YSLEER. CDR3 length: 15 residues. The CDR3 DNA sequence: TGCGCCAGCAGCCAAGATCAACTAGCTTTCGGTGAGCAGTTCTTC. Amino acid sequence: CASSQDQLAFGEQFF.

The chain joins TRBV20-1 to TRBJ2-1, with 7 bases matching TRBD2. Germline trimming cut 7 bases from V and 8 bases from J; bases unmatched to any gene: 8. Germline CDR1 and CDR2: DFQATT and SNEGSKA (reference sequence). This CDR3 has 12 residues. This CDR3 is CSGQGGSDEQFF. Written as DNA, the CDR3 is TGCAGTGGACAAGGCGGGAGCGATGAGCAGTTCTTC.

This clonotype was seen at least ten times. V gene TRBV7-2 combines with J gene TRBJ2-5; 9 bases match TRBD1. This CDR3 has 14 residues. Unmatched junction bases numbered 0, after V lost 0 bases and J lost 4 bases. Looked up from germline, CDR1 is SGHTA and CDR2 is FQGNSA. For the CDR3, the DNA is TGTGCCAGCAGCTTAGCGACAGGGGGAGAGACCCAGTACTTC. This encodes CASSLATGGETQYF.

The V call is TRBV25-1, the J call TRBJ2-7, with D unclear. The CDR3 totals 12 residues. The V gene lost 3 bases and the J gene lost 3 bases, with 6 bases spanning the gap. The germline CDR1 and CDR2 sequences are MGHDK and SYGVNS. The CDR3 coding sequence is TGTGCCAGCAGTGACAAGCACTACGAGCAGTACTTC. Translation: CASSDKHYEQYF.

The J gene is TRBJ2-6, the V gene TRBV7-8; TRBD2 aligns across 8 bases. Per the germline V gene, CDR1 is SGHVS and CDR2 is FQNEAQ. The CDR3 is 18 amino acids. Trimming removed 5 bases from V and 6 bases from J; junction bases left unmatched: 15. This chain's CDR3 is CASSLPGLDLSKANVLTF. The DNA for the CDR3 is TGTGCCAGCAGCCTACCGGGACTAGACCTCTCTAAGGCCAACGTCCTGACTTTC. The full variable domain, its missing parts supplied by reference TRBV7-8 and TRBJ2-6, is GAGVSQSPRYKVAKRGQDVALRCDPISGHVSLFWYQQALGQGPEFLTYFQNEAQLDKSGLPSDRFFAERPEGSVSTLKIQRTQQEDSAVYLCASSLPGLDLSKANVLTFGAGSRLTVL.

The chain carries TRBV2 and TRBJ2-5; 8 bases are shared with TRBD2. Germline V gene data show CDR1 as SNHLY and CDR2 as FYNNEI. V was clipped by 3 bases and J by 5 bases; unmatched bases: 8. The CDR3 loop spans 15 amino acids. The CDR3: CASSDTRGEMETQYF. The DNA of the CDR3 is TGTGCCAGCAGTGACACGCGGGGGGAGATGGAGACCCAGTACTTC.

This clonotype was seen repeatedly, ten times or more. The J gene is TRBJ1-6, the V gene TRBV7-9; TRBD1 is a possible D gene (6 bases). The V and J ends lost 4 bases and 7 bases respectively, with 11 bases between them. Germline loops: CDR1 SEHNR, CDR2 FQNEAQ (reference sequence). The CDR3 runs 14 residues. The CDR3, as DNA: TGTGCCAGCAGCTCCGGGACAAGGAATTCACCCCTCCACTTT. Encoded protein: CASSSGTRNSPLHF. Full variable domain (outside the CDR3, taken from reference TRBV7-9 and TRBJ1-6): DTGVSQNPRHKITKRGQNVTFRCDPISEHNRLYWYRQTLGQGPEFLTYFQNEAQLEKSRLLSDRFSAERPKGSFSTLEIQRTEQGDSAMYLCASSSGTRNSPLHFGNGTRLTVT.

CDR3 bases: TGTGCCAGCAGTTTATTGGTACCCTCGAACACCGGGGAGCTGTTTTTT. This gives the protein CASSLLVPSNTGELFF. The chain carries TRBV27 and TRBJ2-2; D gene unclear. Germline V lookup: CDR1 MNHEY, CDR2 SMNVEV (reference sequence). Between the trimmed V and J ends, which lost 1 base and 0 bases, there was a span of 9 bases. This CDR3 contains 16 residues.